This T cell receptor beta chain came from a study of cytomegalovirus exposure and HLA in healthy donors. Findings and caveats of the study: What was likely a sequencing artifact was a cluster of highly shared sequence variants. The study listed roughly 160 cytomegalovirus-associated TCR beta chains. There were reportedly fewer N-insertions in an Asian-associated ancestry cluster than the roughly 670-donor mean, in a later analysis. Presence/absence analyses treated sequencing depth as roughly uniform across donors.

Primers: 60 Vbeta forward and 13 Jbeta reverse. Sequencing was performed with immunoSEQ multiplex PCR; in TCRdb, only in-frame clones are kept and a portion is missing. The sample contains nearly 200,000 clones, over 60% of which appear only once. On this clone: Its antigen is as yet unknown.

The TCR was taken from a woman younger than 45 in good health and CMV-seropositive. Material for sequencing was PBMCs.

CDR3 nucleotides: TGTGCCAGCAGCAATAGCGGAGCGAACACCGGGGAGCTGTTTTTT. It specifies CASSNSGANTGELFF. The rearrangement links TRBV7-2 to TRBJ2-2, with D perhaps TRBD2 (6 bases). The germline V gene has CDR1 SGHTA and CDR2 FQGNSA. The CDR3 length is 15 residues. V was clipped by 5 bases and J by 0 bases, with 10 bases between them.